A selection of T cell receptor beta chains follows, all from one sample in a study of OX40 agonist ivuxolimab in advanced cancers. Repertoires were generated with immunoSEQ multiplex PCR, while TCRdb's copy carries only in-frame clones and drops some. The sample has roughly 76,000 clones, 85% seen once; the top ten hold about 3.4%. The sample consisted of CD4+ or CD8+ T cells sorted from blood, taken in a trial of the OX40 agonist ivuxolimab. All receptors derive from an adult with an advanced solid tumor such as melanoma, head and neck, liver or kidney cancer. The CDR3 runs from the conserved cysteine through the conserved F or W. A D gene is named only where the DNA matches it firmly. Some rows mark clone size as missing; the rest say once, few, many or name a class of expanded clone.

cdr3_nt cdr3_aa v_call d_call j_call cdr3_length clone_size
TGTGCCAGCGCGCGGGCGCCGGGAAACATTCAGTACTTC CASARAPGNIQYF TRBV9 - TRBJ2-4 13 -
TGTGCCAGCAGCTTAGCCCAGGGAGCCAAAAACATTCAGTACTTC CASSLAQGAKNIQYF TRBV7-2 - TRBJ2-4 15 -
TGTGCCAGCAGCCAATCCGGACTAGCGGGGGGTGCCTCCTACAATGAGCAGTTCTTC CASSQSGLAGGASYNEQFF TRBV4-2 TRBD2 TRBJ2-1 19 few
TGTGCCAGCAGCGTTTTAACAGGGCTTAATGAAAAACTGTTTTTT CASSVLTGLNEKLFF TRBV9 - TRBJ1-4 15 -
TGCGCCAGCAGCTACGGGACTGTAGGGGATACGCAGTATTTT CASSYGTVGDTQYF TRBV5-1 - TRBJ2-3 14 -
TGTGCCCGGGATCGGCCGACTAGTACGAACACCGGGGAGCTGTTTTTT CARDRPTSTNTGELFF TRBV30 - TRBJ2-2 16 -
TGTGCCAGCAGCTTATACTACGAGCAGTACTTC CASSLYYEQYF TRBV11-2 - TRBJ2-7 11 -
TGTGCCAGCAGCCTTCGGACAGAAAGCAGTGGAAACACCATATATTTT CASSLRTESSGNTIYF TRBV7-8 - TRBJ1-3 16 -
TGTGCCAGCAGCCAAGGATCCAGCGGGGGGCCCTACGAGCAGTACTTC CASSQGSSGGPYEQYF TRBV14 TRBD2 TRBJ2-7 16 -
TGTGCCAGCAGTTTGCGACAGGGAGACTATGGCTACACCTTC CASSLRQGDYGYTF TRBV28 TRBD1 TRBJ1-2 14 -
TGCGCCAGCAGAGACCCGACAGGGGGGCAGAGCGAGCAGTACTTC CASRDPTGGQSEQYF TRBV23-1 TRBD1 TRBJ2-7 15 -
TGTGCCAGCAGCCGAGTAGACACCCTCACTGAAGCTTTCTTT CASSRVDTLTEAFF TRBV5-4 - TRBJ1-1 14 -
TGTGCCAGCAGCCTCCAAGGTTACGGCTACACCTTC CASSLQGYGYTF TRBV11-2 - TRBJ1-2 12 -
TGTGCCAGCAGCTTAGCAGCCGGGACAGGGGCCCAGCCCCAGCATTTT CASSLAAGTGAQPQHF TRBV7-3 TRBD1 TRBJ1-5 16 -
TGTGCCAGCAGAAGGGGGGCTGGGGCCAACGTCCTGACTTTC CASRRGAGANVLTF TRBV6-5 - TRBJ2-6 14 -
TGTGCCGGCAGCACCGGGACAGGGGTGATTAGCGAGCAGTACTTC CAGSTGTGVISEQYF TRBV7-9 TRBD1 TRBJ2-7 15 -
TGTGCCAGTACTGACGTGGACAGATACTATGGCTACACCTTC CASTDVDRYYGYTF TRBV19 - TRBJ1-2 14 -
TGCCCACACGATCACGCTCGGTTT CPHDHARF TRBV19 - TRBJ1-1 8 few
TGTGCCAGCGGATTGGTCGGTAATAGCAATCAGCCCCAGCATTTT CASGLVGNSNQPQHF TRBV2 - TRBJ1-5 15 -
TGTGCCAGCAGCTCTCTTTGGGGGCCTCAAGAGACCCAGTACTTC CASSSLWGPQETQYF TRBV7-6 - TRBJ2-5 15 -
TGTGCCTGGGGTGGCCCGGGGGGGAATTCACCCCTCCACTTT CAWGGPGGNSPLHF TRBV30 - TRBJ1-6 14 -
TGTGCCAGCAGGATTACAGGGGGAGAGGGCTACACCTTC CASRITGGEGYTF TRBV11-2 TRBD1 TRBJ1-2 13 -
TGTGCCAGCAGCTTCACGGGGGGCAACTACGAGCAGTACTTC CASSFTGGNYEQYF TRBV7-2 - TRBJ2-7 14 -
TGTGCCAGTAGTATAATAGGCAGGGAGGTGGGAGGCTACACCTTC CASSIIGREVGGYTF TRBV19 - TRBJ1-2 15 -
TGTGCCAGCAGTTACGCATCGGTCCGGTACAATGAGCAGTTCTTC CASSYASVRYNEQFF TRBV6-5 - TRBJ2-1 15 -
TGTGCCAGCAGAGACCGAGGTAATGGCTACACCTTC CASRDRGNGYTF TRBV5-4 - TRBJ1-2 12 -
TGTGCCAGCAGCTTATGGGGGCGCGGGGAGACCCAGTACTTC CASSLWGRGETQYF TRBV7-2 - TRBJ2-5 14 once
TGTGCCAGCACTCTTGACAGAGGGGAGCTGTTTTTT CASTLDRGELFF TRBV7-2 - TRBJ2-2 12 few
TGTGCCAGTAGTACCGGGAGGGCTAATGAGCAGTTCTTC CASSTGRANEQFF TRBV19 TRBD2 TRBJ2-1 13 -
TGTGCCAGCAGTTCGACAGGGCTGTTTGCCGGGGAGCTGTTTTTT CASSSTGLFAGELFF TRBV7-2 TRBD1 TRBJ2-2 15 -
TGTGCCAGCAGCCGTCGGGACGGTAGCTCTGGAAACACCATATATTTT CASSRRDGSSGNTIYF TRBV7-8 - TRBJ1-3 16 -
TGTGCCAGCAACCCGCGCCCTTTGGGTGGACTAGCGTACAATGAGCAGTTCTTC CASNPRPLGGLAYNEQFF TRBV7-9 TRBD2 TRBJ2-1 18 -
TGTGCCAGCAGTCTGGCTGGACCTAACTATGGCTACACCTTC CASSLAGPNYGYTF TRBV28 - TRBJ1-2 14 -
TGTGCCAGCAGCCTAAGGACTAGCCTGGACAATGAGCAGTTCTTC CASSLRTSLDNEQFF TRBV5-4 TRBD2 TRBJ2-1 15 once
TGTGCCAGCAGTCGGGACAGACTTAACACAGATACGCAGTATTTT CASSRDRLNTDTQYF TRBV7-9 TRBD1 TRBJ2-3 15 -
TGTGCCTGGAGGGGAGGGTTCGGAAACACCATATATTTT CAWRGGFGNTIYF TRBV30 - TRBJ1-3 13 once
TGTGCCAGCAGCTTAGGGCCAGCCAGGGGAGGCACTGAAGCTTTCTTT CASSLGPARGGTEAFF TRBV5-6 - TRBJ1-1 16 few
TGTGCCAGCAGCTTAAATATAGTGACAGGGGGCTATAGTACTGAAGCTTTCTTT CASSLNIVTGGYSTEAFF TRBV7-6 TRBD1 TRBJ1-1 18 -
TGTGCCAGCAGCCCTTACCTTGGACAGGACTCTGGAAACACCATATATTTT CASSPYLGQDSGNTIYF TRBV11-2 TRBD1 TRBJ1-3 17 -
TGCGCCAGCAGCTCCCCGGGACAGGTCGGTGGCTACACCTTC CASSSPGQVGGYTF TRBV5-1 TRBD1 TRBJ1-2 14 once
TGTGCCAGCAGCGTAACTCCCAGCGGAGCCTCCTACAATGAGCAGTTCTTC CASSVTPSGASYNEQFF TRBV9 - TRBJ2-1 17 -
TGCGCCAGCAGCTTGGTTCCGAGGGAGACCCAGTACTTC CASSLVPRETQYF TRBV5-1 - TRBJ2-5 13 -
TGTGCCAGCAGCGACAGGGCTGGAAACACCATATATTTT CASSDRAGNTIYF TRBV7-3 TRBD1 TRBJ1-3 13 -
TGTGCCAGCAGCTTAGTTACGGATACCTACGAGCAGTACTTC CASSLVTDTYEQYF TRBV11-2 - TRBJ2-7 14 -
TGTGCCAGCAGCTTACGGACCGTAAATAGCAATCAGCCCCAGCATTTT CASSLRTVNSNQPQHF TRBV7-2 - TRBJ1-5 16 once
TGTGCCAGCAGCTGGCGGGGGTCCACCACAGATACGCAGTATTTT CASSWRGSTTDTQYF TRBV11-2 TRBD2 TRBJ2-3 15 once
TGTGCCAGCATCGGGCCCAGGATGAGTACCGGGGAGCTGTTTTTT CASIGPRMSTGELFF TRBV28 - TRBJ2-2 15 -
TGCAGCGTTGAAGACAGCGGCCCAGGGAGCTTC CSVEDSGPGSF TRBV29-1 - TRBJ1-2 11 -
TGTGCCAGCAGCCTCAACGGGCGTTTTAATGAAAAACTGTTTTTT CASSLNGRFNEKLFF TRBV7-2 - TRBJ1-4 15 -
TGTGCCTGGAGACCGACAGGAATTTTCTATGGCTACACCTTC CAWRPTGIFYGYTF TRBV30 - TRBJ1-2 14 once